This T cell receptor (beta chain) was documented in a study of CD8+ T cells in alopecia areata. Treatment given: oral pan-JAK inhibitor, 5-10 mg twice daily. The CDR3 totals 14 residues. V was pared by 5 bases and J by 7 bases, with 15 bases between. Germline V gives CDR1 MGHRA, CDR2 YSYEKL. Sequencing used cDNA as its template, made by extracting RNA and reverse transcribing it. Generated by immunoSEQ multiplex PCR, the TCRdb table keeps only in-frame clones and is missing some. In the table there are roughly 120,000 clones, 50% to 75% of which are singletons. The chain links TRBV4-1 to TRBJ1-5, with D hard to call. This material consisted of CD8+ T cells sorted from blood, taken at week 4, from a patient treated with tofacitinib. The sequence derives from a human donor with alopecia areata. This chain's CDR3 is CASSSALNIQPQHF. The DNA for the CDR3 is TGCGCCAGCAGCAGCGCCTTGAACATCCAGCCCCAGCATTTT.